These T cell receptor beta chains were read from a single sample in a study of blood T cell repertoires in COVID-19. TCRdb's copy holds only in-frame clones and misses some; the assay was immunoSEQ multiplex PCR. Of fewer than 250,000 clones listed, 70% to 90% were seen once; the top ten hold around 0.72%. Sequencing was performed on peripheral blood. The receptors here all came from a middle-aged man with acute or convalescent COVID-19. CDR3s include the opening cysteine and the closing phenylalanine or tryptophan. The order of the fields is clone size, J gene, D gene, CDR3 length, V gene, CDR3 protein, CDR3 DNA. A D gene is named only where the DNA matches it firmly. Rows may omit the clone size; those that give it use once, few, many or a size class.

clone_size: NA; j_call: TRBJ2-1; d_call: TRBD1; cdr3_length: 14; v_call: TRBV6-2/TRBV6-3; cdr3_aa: CASSWDRSYNEQFF; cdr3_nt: TGTGCCAGCAGTTGGGACAGGTCCTACAATGAGCAGTTCTTC
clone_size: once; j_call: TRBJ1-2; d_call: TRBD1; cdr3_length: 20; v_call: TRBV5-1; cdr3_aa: CASRTHFRPDRDVGNYGYTF; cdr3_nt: TGCGCCAGCAGAACGCACTTCCGTCCGGACAGGGACGTGGGGAACTATGGCTACACCTTC
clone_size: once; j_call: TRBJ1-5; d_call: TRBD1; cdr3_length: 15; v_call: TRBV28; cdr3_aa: CASEWTGGRAQPQHF; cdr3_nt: TGTGCCAGCGAATGGACAGGGGGCCGGGCTCAGCCCCAGCATTTT
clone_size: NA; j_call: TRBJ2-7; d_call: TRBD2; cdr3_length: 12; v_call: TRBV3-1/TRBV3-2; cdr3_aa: CASGTSSYEQYF; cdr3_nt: TGTGCCAGCGGGACTAGCTCTTACGAGCAGTACTTC
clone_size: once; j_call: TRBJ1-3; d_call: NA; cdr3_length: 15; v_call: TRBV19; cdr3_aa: CASSEAEISGNTIYF; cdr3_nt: TGTGCCAGTAGTGAGGCGGAGATCTCTGGAAACACCATATATTTT
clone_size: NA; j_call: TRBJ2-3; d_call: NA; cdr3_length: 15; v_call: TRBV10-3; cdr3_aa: CAILSAGEGTDTQYF; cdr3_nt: TGTGCCATCCTTTCCGCAGGGGAGGGAACAGATACGCAGTATTTT
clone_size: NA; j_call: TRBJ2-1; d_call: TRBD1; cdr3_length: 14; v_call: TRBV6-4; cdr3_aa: CASPGTAVYNEQFF; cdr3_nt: TGTGCCAGTCCGGGGACAGCCGTTTACAATGAGCAGTTCTTC
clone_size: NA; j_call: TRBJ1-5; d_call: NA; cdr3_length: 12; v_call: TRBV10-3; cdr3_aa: CAISPSDQPQHF; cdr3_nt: TGTGCCATCAGTCCGTCAGATCAGCCCCAGCATTTT
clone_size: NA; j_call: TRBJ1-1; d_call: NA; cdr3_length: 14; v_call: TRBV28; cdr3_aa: CASAPGGGDTEAFF; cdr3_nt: TGTGCCAGCGCCCCTGGGGGAGGAGACACTGAAGCTTTCTTT
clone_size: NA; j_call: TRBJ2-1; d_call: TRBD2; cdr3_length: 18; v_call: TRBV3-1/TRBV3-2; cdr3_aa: CASSQVYRREGGYNEQFF; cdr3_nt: TGTGCCAGCAGCCAAGTCTATAGGCGGGAGGGGGGTTACAATGAGCAGTTCTTC
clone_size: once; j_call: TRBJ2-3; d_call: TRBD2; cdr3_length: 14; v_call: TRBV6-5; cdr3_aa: CASNRLAGVDTQYF; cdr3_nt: TGTGCCAGCAATAGACTAGCGGGAGTAGATACGCAGTATTTT
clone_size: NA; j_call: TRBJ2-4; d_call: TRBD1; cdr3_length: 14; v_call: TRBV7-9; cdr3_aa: CASSQGDRVNIQYF; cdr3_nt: TGTGCCAGCAGCCAGGGGGACAGGGTGAACATTCAGTACTTC
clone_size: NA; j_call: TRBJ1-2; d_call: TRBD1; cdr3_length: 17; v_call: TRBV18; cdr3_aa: CASSHDGTGILEGGYTF; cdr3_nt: TGTGCCAGCTCACACGACGGGACAGGGATATTAGAGGGTGGCTACACCTTC
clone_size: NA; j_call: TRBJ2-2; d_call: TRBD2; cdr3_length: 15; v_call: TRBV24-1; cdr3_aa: CATSDGTSPGGELFF; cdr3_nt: TGTGCCACCAGTGATGGGACTAGCCCCGGGGGGGAGCTGTTTTTT
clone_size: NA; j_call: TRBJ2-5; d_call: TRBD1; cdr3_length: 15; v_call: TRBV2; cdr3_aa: CASSITGQSQETQYF; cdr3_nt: TGTGCCAGCAGTATTACGGGACAGTCGCAAGAGACCCAGTACTTC
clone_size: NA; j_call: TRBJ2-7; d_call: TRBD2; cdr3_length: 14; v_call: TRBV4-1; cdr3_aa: CASSQDERGYEQYF; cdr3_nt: TGCGCCAGCAGCCAAGACGAGCGGGGCTACGAGCAGTACTTC
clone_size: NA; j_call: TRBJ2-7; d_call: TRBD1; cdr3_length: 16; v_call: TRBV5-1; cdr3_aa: CASSLALGTVSYEQYF; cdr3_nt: TGCGCCAGCAGCTTGGCCTTAGGGACAGTCTCCTACGAGCAGTACTTC
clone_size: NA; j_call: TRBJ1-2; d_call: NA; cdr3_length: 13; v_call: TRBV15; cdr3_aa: CATSREGLGGYTF; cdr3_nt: TGTGCCACCAGCAGAGAGGGCCTCGGAGGCTACACCTTC
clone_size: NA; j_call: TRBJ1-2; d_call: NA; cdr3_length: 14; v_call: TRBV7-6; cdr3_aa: CASSLAGTGYGYTF; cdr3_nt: TGTGCCAGCAGTCTAGCGGGGACTGGGTATGGCTACACCTTC
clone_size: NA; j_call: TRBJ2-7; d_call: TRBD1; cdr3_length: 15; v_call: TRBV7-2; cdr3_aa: CASSLQGVSSYEQYF; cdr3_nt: TGTGCCAGCAGCTTACAGGGGGTAAGCTCCTACGAGCAGTACTTC
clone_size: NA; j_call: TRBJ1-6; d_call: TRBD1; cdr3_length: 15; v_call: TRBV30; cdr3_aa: CAWSGTAGDNSPLHF; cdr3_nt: TGTGCCTGGTCCGGGACAGCAGGCGATAACTCACCCCTCCACTTT
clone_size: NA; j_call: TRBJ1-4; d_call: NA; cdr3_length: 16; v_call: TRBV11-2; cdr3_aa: CASSPRDARANEKLFF; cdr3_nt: TGTGCCAGCAGCCCGCGGGACGCTCGAGCAAATGAAAAACTGTTTTTT
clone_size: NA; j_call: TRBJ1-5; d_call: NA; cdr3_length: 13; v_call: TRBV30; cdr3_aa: CAWSRTDNQPQHF; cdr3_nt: TGTGCCTGGAGTCGGACAGATAATCAGCCCCAGCATTTT
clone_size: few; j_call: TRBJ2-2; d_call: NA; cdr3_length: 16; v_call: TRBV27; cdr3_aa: CASSLSRVLNTGELFF; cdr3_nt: TGTGCCAGCAGTTTATCCAGGGTACTGAACACCGGGGAGCTGTTTTTT
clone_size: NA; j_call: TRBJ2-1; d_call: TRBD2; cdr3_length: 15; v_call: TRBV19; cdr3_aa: CASSIRTSGYNEQFF; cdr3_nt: TGTGCCAGTAGTATCCGGACTAGCGGTTACAATGAGCAGTTCTTC
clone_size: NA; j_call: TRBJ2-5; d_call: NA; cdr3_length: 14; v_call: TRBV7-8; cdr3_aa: CASSQGLNRGTQYF; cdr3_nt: TGTGCCAGCAGCCAAGGACTAAATCGAGGGACCCAGTACTTC
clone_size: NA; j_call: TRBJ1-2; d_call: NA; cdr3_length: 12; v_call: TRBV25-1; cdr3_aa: CASQFLNYGYTF; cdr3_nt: TGTGCCAGCCAGTTCCTTAACTATGGCTACACCTTC
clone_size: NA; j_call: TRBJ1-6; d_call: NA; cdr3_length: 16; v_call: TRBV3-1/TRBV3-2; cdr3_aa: CASSQVPDGGNSPLHF; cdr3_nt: TGTGCCAGCAGCCAAGTCCCGGACGGAGGGAATTCACCCCTCCACTTT
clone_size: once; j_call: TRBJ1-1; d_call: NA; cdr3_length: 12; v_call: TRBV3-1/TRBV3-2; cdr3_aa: CASSQRNTEAFF; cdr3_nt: TGTGCCAGCAGCCAACGGAACACTGAAGCTTTCTTT
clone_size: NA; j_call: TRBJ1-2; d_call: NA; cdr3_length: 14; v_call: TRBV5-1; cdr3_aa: CASSSDGNNYGYTF; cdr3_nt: TGCGCCAGCAGCTCAGACGGGAATAACTATGGCTACACCTTC
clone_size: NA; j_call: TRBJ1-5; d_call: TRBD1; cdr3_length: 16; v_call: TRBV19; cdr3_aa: CASSVGTGGGNQPQHF; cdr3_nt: TGTGCCAGTAGCGTCGGGACAGGGGGCGGCAATCAGCCCCAGCATTTT
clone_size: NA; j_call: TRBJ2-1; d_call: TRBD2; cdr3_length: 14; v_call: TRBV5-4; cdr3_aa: CASSLLAGSNEQFF; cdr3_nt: TGTGCCAGCAGCTTGCTAGCGGGCAGCAATGAGCAGTTCTTC
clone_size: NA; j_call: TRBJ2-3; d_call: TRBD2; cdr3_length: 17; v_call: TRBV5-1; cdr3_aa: CASSWAGDSGSTDTQYF; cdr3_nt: TGCGCCAGCAGCTGGGCGGGGGATAGCGGGAGCACAGATACGCAGTATTTT
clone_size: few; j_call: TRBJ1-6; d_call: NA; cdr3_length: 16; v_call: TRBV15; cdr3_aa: CATSRDFGQVNSPLHF; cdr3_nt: TGTGCCACCAGCAGAGATTTTGGGCAGGTTAATTCACCCCTCCACTTT
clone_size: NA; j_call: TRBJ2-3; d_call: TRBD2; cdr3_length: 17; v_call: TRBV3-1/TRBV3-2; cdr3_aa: CASSQDGGGLASDTQYF; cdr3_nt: TGTGCCAGCAGCCAAGATGGGGGGGGACTAGCGTCGGATACGCAGTATTTT
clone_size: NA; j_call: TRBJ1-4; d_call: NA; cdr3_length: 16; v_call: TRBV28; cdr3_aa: CASSLNPAPLNEKLFF; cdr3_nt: TGTGCCAGCAGTTTAAACCCCGCGCCCCTTAATGAAAAACTGTTTTTT
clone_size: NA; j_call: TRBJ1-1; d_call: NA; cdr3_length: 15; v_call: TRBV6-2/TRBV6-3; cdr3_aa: CASSYFPGVNTEAFF; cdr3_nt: TGTGCCAGCAGTTACTTTCCAGGGGTGAACACTGAAGCTTTCTTT
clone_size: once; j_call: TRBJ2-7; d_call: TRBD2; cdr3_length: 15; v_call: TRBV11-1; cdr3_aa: CASSFGTSGIYEQYF; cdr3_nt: TGTGCCAGCAGCTTTGGGACTAGCGGTATATACGAGCAGTACTTC
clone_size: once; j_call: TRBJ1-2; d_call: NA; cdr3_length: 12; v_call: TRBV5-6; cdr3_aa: CASSLTAYGYTF; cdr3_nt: TGTGCCAGCAGCTTGACAGCCTATGGCTACACCTTC
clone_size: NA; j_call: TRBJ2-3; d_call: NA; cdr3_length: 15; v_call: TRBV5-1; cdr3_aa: CASSLNGNRADTQYF; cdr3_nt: TGCGCCAGCAGCTTGAATGGAAACAGGGCGGATACGCAGTATTTT
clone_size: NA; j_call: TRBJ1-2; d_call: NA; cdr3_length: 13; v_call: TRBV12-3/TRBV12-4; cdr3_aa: CASSLGGGGGYTF; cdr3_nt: TGTGCCAGCAGTTTGGGGGGAGGTGGTGGCTACACCTTC
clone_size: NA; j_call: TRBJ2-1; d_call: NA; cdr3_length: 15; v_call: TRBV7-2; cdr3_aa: CASSHRDSLHYEQFF; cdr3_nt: TGTGCCAGCAGCCACCGGGACTCCCTTCATTATGAGCAGTTCTTC
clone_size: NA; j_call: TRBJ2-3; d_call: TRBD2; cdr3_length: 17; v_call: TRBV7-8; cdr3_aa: CASSSWGGLELADTQYF; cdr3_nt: TGTGCCAGCAGCTCCTGGGGGGGACTAGAACTTGCAGATACGCAGTATTTT
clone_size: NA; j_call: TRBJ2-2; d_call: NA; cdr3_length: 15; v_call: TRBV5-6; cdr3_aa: CASSYDWGDTGELFF; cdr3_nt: TGTGCCAGCAGTTACGACTGGGGAGACACCGGGGAGCTGTTTTTT
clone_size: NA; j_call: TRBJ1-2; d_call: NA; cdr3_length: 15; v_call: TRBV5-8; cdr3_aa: CASSFRSGFGYGYTF; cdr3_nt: TGTGCCAGCAGCTTTCGGTCGGGGTTCGGCTATGGCTACACCTTC
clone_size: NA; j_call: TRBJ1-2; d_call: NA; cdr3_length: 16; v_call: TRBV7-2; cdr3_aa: CASSLSLAGTFDGYTF; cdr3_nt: TGTGCCAGCAGCTTAAGTCTTGCGGGGACCTTCGATGGCTACACCTTC
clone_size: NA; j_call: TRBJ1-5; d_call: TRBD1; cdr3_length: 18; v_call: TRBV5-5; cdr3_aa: CASSLFGIPATGNQPQHF; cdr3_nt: TGTGCCAGCAGCTTGTTCGGGATTCCCGCGACAGGGAACCAGCCCCAGCATTTT
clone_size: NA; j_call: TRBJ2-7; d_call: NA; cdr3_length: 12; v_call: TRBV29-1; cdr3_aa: CSVGRDVGEQYF; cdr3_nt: TGCAGCGTTGGCAGGGATGTCGGCGAGCAGTACTTC
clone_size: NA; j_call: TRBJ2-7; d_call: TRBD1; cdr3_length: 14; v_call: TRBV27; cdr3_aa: CASSSGTGEYEQYF; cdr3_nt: TGTGCCAGCAGTTCCGGGACAGGGGAATACGAGCAGTACTTC
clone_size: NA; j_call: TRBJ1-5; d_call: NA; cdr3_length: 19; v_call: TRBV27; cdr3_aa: CASSPLPAGLPISNQPQHF; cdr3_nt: TGTGCCAGCAGTCCGCTACCGGCAGGGCTCCCTATTAGCAATCAGCCCCAGCATTTT
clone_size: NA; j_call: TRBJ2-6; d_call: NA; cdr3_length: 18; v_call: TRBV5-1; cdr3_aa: CASSPSPDSQPGANVLTF; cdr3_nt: TGCGCCAGCAGCCCGTCGCCGGACAGTCAGCCTGGGGCCAACGTCCTGACTTTC
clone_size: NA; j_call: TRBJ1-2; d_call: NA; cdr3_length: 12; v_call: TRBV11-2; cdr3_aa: CASQSLEPGIDF; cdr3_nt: TGTGCCAGCCAGAGCTTGGAACCAGGGATCGACTTC
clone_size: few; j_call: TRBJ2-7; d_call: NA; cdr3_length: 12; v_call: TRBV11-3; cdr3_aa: CASSLDRYEQYF; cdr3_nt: TGTGCCAGCAGCTTAGATCGTTACGAGCAGTACTTC
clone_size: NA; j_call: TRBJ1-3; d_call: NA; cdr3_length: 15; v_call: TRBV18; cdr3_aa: CASSSKGDSGNTIYF; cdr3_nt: TGTGCCAGCTCATCGAAGGGGGACTCTGGAAACACCATATATTTT